These 17 T cell receptor beta chains were all obtained from the same sample, sequenced in a study of OX40 agonist ivuxolimab in advanced cancers. The data were produced by immunoSEQ multiplex PCR, yet TCRdb's version contains in-frame clones alone and is incomplete. There are more than 25,000 clones in the sample; 65% to 90% occur only once, and approximately 31% lies in the top ten. Sequencing was performed on CD4+ or CD8+ T cells sorted from blood, taken in a trial of the OX40 agonist ivuxolimab. The origin of the receptors is an adult with an advanced solid tumor such as melanoma, head and neck, liver or kidney cancer.

V gene TRBV4-3 combines with J gene TRBJ2-2, with D perhaps given as TRBD1 or TRBD2 (6 bases each). Germline CDR1 LGHNA, CDR2 YSLEER. Trimming stripped 0 bases from V and 7 bases from J, with 15 bases between. The CDR3 extends over 16 amino acids. CDR3: CASSQDRGEIHGELFF. CDR3 sequence (DNA): TGCGCCAGCAGCCAAGATAGGGGGGAGATCCACGGGGAGCTGTTTTTT.

This clone occurred once. The rearrangement links TRBV7-9 to TRBJ2-3; TRBD2 agrees at 12 bases. V shed 5 bases, J shed 4 bases, and the junction held 4 bases outside the gene matches. Germline lookup yields CDR1 SEHNR and CDR2 FQNEAQ (reference sequence). The CDR3 totals 15 residues. This chain's CDR3 is CASSPTSGGPDTQYF. DNA for the CDR3: TGTGCCAGCAGCCCAACTAGCGGGGGGCCAGATACGCAGTATTTT.

J is TRBJ2-1 and V is TRBV15; unclear D gene. Germline V gives CDR1 LNHNV, CDR2 YYDKDF (reference sequence). The CDR3 runs 15 residues. Trimming pared 1 base from V and 5 bases from J, leaving 12 bases between. The CDR3 loop is CATSRATSDHNEQFF. In DNA, the CDR3 is TGTGCCACCAGCAGAGCTACATCTGACCACAATGAGCAGTTCTTC.

The rearrangement links TRBV29-1 to TRBJ2-2; D possibly corresponds to TRBD1 (5 bases). Germline CDR1 and CDR2: SQVTM and ANQGSEA. V dropped 2 bases and J dropped 1 base, with 8 bases sitting between them. The CDR3 is 14 residues long. CDR3 nucleotides: TGCAGCGTTGAAAGGGGCAAGAACACCGGGGAGCTGTTTTTT. It is translated as CSVERGKNTGELFF.

The V call is TRBV28, the J call TRBJ2-7; D may match TRBD1 or TRBD2 (7 bases each). Trimming stripped 6 bases from V and 5 bases from J, with 17 bases between. This CDR3 contains 14 residues. The germline gives CDR1 MDHEN, CDR2 SYDVKM. The CDR3 sequence: CASRTIGGTDEQYF. Here the CDR3 DNA reads TGTGCCAGCAGAACTATCGGGGGGACAGACGAGCAGTACTTC.

The sample holds one count of this clone. This sequence joins TRBV7-6 and TRBJ2-1, with D possibly called TRBD1 or TRBD2 (5 bases each). V dropped 2 bases and J dropped 1 base, with 18 bases sitting between them. Looked up from germline, CDR1 is SGHVS and CDR2 is FNYEAQ. This CDR3 comprises 18 residues. The DNA for the CDR3 is TGTGCCAGCAGCTTACCCAAATCCGGGACCGAATCCTACAATGAGCAGTTCTTC. This sequence encodes CASSLPKSGTESYNEQFF.

A single count supports this clone. This sequence joins TRBV6-5 and TRBJ2-1, with 10 bases that match TRBD2. Germline CDR1 and CDR2: MNHEY and SVGAGI. V shed 5 bases and J 2 bases; nucleotides not matched to a gene: 3. The CDR3 totals 15 residues. The CDR3 spells CASSQLAGPYNEQFF. The CDR3 region has the DNA TGTGCCAGCAGTCAACTAGCGGGACCCTACAATGAGCAGTTCTTC.

The chain couples TRBV13 to TRBJ2-5; D possibly corresponds to TRBD1 (5 bases). This CDR3 spans 12 amino acids. In germline, CDR1 is PRHDT, CDR2 FYEKMQ (reference sequence). V lost 2 bases and J lost 4, with 5 bases in between. The chain's CDR3 is CASSLRGETQYF. In DNA form, the CDR3 reads TGTGCCAGCAGCTTAAGGGGAGAGACCCAGTACTTC.

The J gene is TRBJ2-7, the V gene TRBV6-5; no clear D. V was pared by 4 bases and J by 4 bases, with 8 bases between. The CDR3 has 12 residues. Germline CDR1 and CDR2: MNHEY and SVGAGI. The CDR3 loop is CASSSMTYEQYF. CDR3 DNA sequence: TGTGCCAGCAGTTCGATGACTTACGAGCAGTACTTC.

J is TRBJ2-5 and V is TRBV10-3; 7 bases match TRBD1. The V and J ends lost 2 bases and 0 bases, in that order; junction bases with no gene match: 0. The CDR3 has 14 residues. The germline V gene has CDR1 ENHRY and CDR2 SYGVKD. CDR3 in amino acids: CAISEDRDQETQYF. CDR3 nucleotide sequence: TGTGCCATCAGTGAGGACAGGGACCAAGAGACCCAGTACTTC.

The chain employs TRBV7-8 and TRBJ2-1; D gene uncertain. From germline, CDR1 is SGHVS and CDR2 FQNEAQ. The CDR3 spans 13 residues. V gave up 5 bases and J gave up 8 bases, with 13 bases separating them. The CDR3: CASSLDVRDEQFF. CDR3 coding DNA: TGTGCCAGCAGCCTGGACGTTAGGGATGAGCAGTTCTTC. The complete variable domain, with remaining parts taken from reference TRBV7-8 and TRBJ2-1, reads GAGVSQSPRYKVAKRGQDVALRCDPISGHVSLFWYQQALGQGPEFLTYFQNEAQLDKSGLPSDRFFAERPEGSVSTLKIQRTQQEDSAVYLCASSLDVRDEQFFGPGTRLTVL.

In nucleotides, the CDR3 is TGTGCCAGCAGCCCCTATGGGTTGGGGGCAGGCGATAACTATGGCTACACCTTC. Protein product: CASSPYGLGAGDNYGYTF. The genes are TRBV5-8 and TRBJ1-2, with D perhaps TRBD1 (6 bases). The germline V gene has CDR1 SGHTS and CDR2 YDEGEE. V lost 4 bases, J lost 1 base, and 23 bases lay in between. The CDR3 totals 18 residues.

The chain employs TRBV5-1 and TRBJ2-3, with 8 bases lining up with TRBD1. With V trimmed by 0 bases and J by 5 bases, 5 bases remained unmatched. Germline V gene sequence: CDR1 SGHRS, CDR2 YFSETQ. The CDR3 is 15 amino acids. The CDR3 nucleotides are TGCGCCAGCAGCTTGGTTGGACAGGGCCTAGATACGCAGTATTTT. Its protein is CASSLVGQGLDTQYF. Complete variable domain (other parts from reference TRBV5-1 and TRBJ2-3): KAGVTQTPRYLIKTRGQQVTLSCSPISGHRSVSWYQQTPGQGLQFLFEYFSETQRNKGNFPGRFSGRQFSNSRSEMNVSTLELGDSALYLCASSLVGQGLDTQYFGPGTRLTVL.

The V call is TRBV27, the J call TRBJ2-7, with TRBD2 identical over 7 bases. The V gene's germline CDR1 is MNHEY and CDR2 SMNVEV (reference sequence). This CDR3 is 15 amino acids long. V was clipped by 3 bases and J by 4 bases; unmatched bases: 9. CDR3 sequence reads: CASSFLAGGGYEQYF. Written as DNA, the CDR3 is TGTGCCAGCAGTTTTTTAGCGGGTGGTGGGTACGAGCAGTACTTC.

This sequence joins TRBV28 and TRBJ1-4; TRBD1 might be the D (5 bases). V lost 6 bases to trimming and J lost 0 bases, with 11 bases between them. Per the germline V gene, CDR1 is MDHEN and CDR2 is SYDVKM. The length of the CDR3 is 15 residues. CDR3 nucleotide sequence: TGTGCCAGCAGGCTCGACAGTGCAACTAATGAAAAACTGTTTTTT. It codes for CASRLDSATNEKLFF.

This chain joins TRBV18 and TRBJ2-7; 8 positions match TRBD1. The CDR3 has 14 residues. V lost 3 bases, J lost 1 base, and 2 bases stayed unmatched. Germline loops: CDR1 KGHSH, CDR2 LQKENI. The CDR3 here is CASSPGQGSYEQYF. The CDR3 nucleotides read TGTGCCAGCTCACCCGGACAGGGTTCCTACGAGCAGTACTTC.

The chain carries TRBV27 and TRBJ1-5, with a weak D call TRBD1 (5 bases). Germline V gene lookup returns CDR1 MNHEY and CDR2 SMNVEV (reference sequence). The germline V and J ends were trimmed by 3 bases and 5 bases, with 8 bases remaining between them. CDR3 length: 13 amino acids. The CDR3 nucleotides read TGTGCCAGCAGTTTCAGGGTTGATCAGCCCCAGCATTTT. It yields the protein CASSFRVDQPQHF.